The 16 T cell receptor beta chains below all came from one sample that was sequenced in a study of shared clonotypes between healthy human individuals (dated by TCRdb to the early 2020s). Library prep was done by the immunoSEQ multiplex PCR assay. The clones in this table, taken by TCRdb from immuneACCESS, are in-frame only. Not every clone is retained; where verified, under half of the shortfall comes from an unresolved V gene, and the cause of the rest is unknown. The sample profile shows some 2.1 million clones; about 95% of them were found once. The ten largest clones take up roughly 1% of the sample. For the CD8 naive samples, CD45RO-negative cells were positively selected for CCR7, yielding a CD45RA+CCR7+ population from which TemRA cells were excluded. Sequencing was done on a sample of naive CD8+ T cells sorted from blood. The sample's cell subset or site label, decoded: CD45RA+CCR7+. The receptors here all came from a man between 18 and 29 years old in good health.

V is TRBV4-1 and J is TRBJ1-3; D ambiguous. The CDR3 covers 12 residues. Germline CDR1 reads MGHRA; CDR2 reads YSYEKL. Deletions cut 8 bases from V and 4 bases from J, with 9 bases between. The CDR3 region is CASSGMGNTIYF. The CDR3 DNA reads TGCGCCAGCTCCGGTATGGGAAACACCATATATTTT.

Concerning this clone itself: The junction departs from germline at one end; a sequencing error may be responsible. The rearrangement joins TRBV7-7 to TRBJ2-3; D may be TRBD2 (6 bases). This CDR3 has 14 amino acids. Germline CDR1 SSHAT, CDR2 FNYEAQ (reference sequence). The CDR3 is CASSQETGADTQYF. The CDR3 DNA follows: TGTGCTAGCAGCCAGGAGACGGGGGCAGATACGCAGTATTTT.

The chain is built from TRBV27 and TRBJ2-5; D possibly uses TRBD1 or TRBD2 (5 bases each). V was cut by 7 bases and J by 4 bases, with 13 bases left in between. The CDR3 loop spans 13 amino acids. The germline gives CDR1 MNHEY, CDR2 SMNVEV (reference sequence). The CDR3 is CASTTGPGETQYF. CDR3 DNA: TGTGCCAGCACGACGGGGCCGGGAGAGACCCAGTACTTC.

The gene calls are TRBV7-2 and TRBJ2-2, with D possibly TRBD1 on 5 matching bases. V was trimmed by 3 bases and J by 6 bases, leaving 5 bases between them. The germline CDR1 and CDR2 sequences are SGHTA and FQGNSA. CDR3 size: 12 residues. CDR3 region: CASSLGPGELFF. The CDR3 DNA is TGTGCCAGCAGCTTGGGGCCCGGGGAGCTGTTTTTT.

The CDR3 DNA reads as TGTGCCAGCAGGCGAGCGGGGGTCTCCTACGAGCAGTACTTC. The encoded protein is CASRRAGVSYEQYF. The chain uses TRBV6-5 and TRBJ2-7; 8 nucleotides align to TRBD2. The length of the CDR3 is 14 residues. V trimming: 6 bases; J trimming: 0 bases; junction bases outside the gene matches: 4. The germline V gene encodes CDR1 MNHEY and CDR2 SVGAGI.

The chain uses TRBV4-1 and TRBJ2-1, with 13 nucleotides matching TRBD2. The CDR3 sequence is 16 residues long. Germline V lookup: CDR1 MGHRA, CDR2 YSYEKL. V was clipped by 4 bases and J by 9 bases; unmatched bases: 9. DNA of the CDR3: TGCGCCAGCAGCCTTCGGACTAGCGGGAGTCTTGGTGAGCAGTTCTTC. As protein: CASSLRTSGSLGEQFF.

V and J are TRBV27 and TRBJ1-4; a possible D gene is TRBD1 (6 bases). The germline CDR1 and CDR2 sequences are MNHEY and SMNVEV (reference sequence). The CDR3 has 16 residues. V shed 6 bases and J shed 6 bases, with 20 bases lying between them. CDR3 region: CASRQRPEGGHEKLFF. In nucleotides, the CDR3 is TGTGCCAGCAGGCAGAGACCTGAAGGGGGTCATGAAAAACTGTTTTTT.

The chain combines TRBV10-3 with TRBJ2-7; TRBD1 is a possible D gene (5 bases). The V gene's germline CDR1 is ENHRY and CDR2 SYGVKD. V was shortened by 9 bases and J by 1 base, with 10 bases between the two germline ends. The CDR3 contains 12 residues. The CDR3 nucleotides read TGTGCCATTTCGACAGCATCCTACGAGCAGTACTTC. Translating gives CAISTASYEQYF.

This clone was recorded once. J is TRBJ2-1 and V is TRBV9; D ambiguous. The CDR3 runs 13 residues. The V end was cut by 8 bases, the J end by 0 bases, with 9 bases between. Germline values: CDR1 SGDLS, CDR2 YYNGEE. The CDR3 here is CASTTDSYNEQFF. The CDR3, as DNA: TGTGCCAGTACCACTGACTCCTACAATGAGCAGTTCTTC.

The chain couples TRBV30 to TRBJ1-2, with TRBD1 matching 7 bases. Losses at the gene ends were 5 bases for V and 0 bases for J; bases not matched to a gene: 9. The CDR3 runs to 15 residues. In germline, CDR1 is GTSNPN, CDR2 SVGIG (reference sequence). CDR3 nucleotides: TGTGCCTGGTTTATAGGGACAGAAACTAACTATGGCTACACCTTC. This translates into CAWFIGTETNYGYTF.

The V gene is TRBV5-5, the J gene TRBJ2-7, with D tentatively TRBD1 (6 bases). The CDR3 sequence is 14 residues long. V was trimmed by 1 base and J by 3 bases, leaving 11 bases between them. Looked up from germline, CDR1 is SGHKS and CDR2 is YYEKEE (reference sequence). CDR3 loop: CASSLKQGGYEQYF. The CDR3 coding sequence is TGTGCCAGCAGCTTGAAACAGGGCGGCTACGAGCAGTACTTC. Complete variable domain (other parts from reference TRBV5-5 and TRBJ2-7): DAGVTQSPTHLIKTRGQQVTLRCSPISGHKSVSWYQQVLGQGPQFIFQYYEKEERGRGNFPDRFSARQFPNYSSELNVNALLLGDSALYLCASSLKQGGYEQYFGPGTRLTVT.

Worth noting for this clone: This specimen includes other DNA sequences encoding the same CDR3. The CDR3 sequence: CASSSGGGEQYF. The CDR3, as DNA: TGTGCCAGCAGCTCCGGAGGAGGCGAGCAGTACTTC. The V and J genes are TRBV5-6 and TRBJ2-7, with D possibly matching TRBD2 (5 bases). The germline V and J ends were trimmed by 3 bases and 6 bases, with 10 bases remaining between them. CDR1 is SGHDT and CDR2 is YYEEEE in the germline V gene. The CDR3 spans 12 residues.

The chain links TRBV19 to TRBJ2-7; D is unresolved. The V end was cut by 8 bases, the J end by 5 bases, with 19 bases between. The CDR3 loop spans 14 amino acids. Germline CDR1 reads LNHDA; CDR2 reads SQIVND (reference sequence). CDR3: CASAPGGWYDEQYF. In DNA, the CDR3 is TGTGCCAGTGCTCCGGGTGGGTGGTACGACGAGCAGTACTTC.

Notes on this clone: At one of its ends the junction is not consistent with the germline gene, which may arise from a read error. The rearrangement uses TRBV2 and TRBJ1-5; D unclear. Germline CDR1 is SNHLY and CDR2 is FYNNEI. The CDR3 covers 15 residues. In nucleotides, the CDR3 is TGTGCCAGTAGTGAGATATGGGAGGGCAATCAGCCCCAGCATTTT. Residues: CASSEIWEGNQPQHF.

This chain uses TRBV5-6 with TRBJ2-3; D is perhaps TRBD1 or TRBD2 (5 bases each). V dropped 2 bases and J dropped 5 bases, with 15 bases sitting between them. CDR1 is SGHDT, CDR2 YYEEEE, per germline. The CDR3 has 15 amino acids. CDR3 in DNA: TGTGCCAGCAGCTTATCGGGGCCCGTAGAAGATACGCAGTATTTT. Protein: CASSLSGPVEDTQYF.

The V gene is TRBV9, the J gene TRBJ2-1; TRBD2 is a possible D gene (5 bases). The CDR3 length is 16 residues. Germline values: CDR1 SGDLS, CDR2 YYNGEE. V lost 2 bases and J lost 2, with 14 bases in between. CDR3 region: CASSVEGGNAYNEQFF. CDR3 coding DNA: TGTGCCAGCAGCGTCGAGGGCGGAAATGCCTACAATGAGCAGTTCTTC.